This TCR beta chain was recorded in a study of blood T cells in healthy people across ages. General study findings and limits: Correlation between TCR beta diversity and naive T cell percentage was strong. From one million sequenced T cells, diversity estimates were lower bounds.

For the second PCR, which ran for about 7 to 12 cycles, a sample-barcoded 5' primer and a J-beta primer mix were used. All samples gave at least 3 million CDR3-containing paired-end reads. Each CDR3 protein is one row after TCRdb ran MiXCR on the 5' RACE reads. The sample contains 800,000 to 900,000 distinct CDR3 sequences, around two thirds of which appear only once. Trimming took 6 bases from V and 1 from J; bases not matched to a gene: 4. Germline V gene sequence: CDR1 MNHEY, CDR2 SVGAGI. The length of the CDR3 is 14 residues. As to this clonotype: Its antigen remains unidentified.

The gene calls are TRBV6-5 and TRBJ1-1, with 8 bases matching TRBD1. The sequence came from a man aged 30-40 years in good health. Sequencing was carried out using blood. The CDR3 here is CASRDRVKNTEAFF. CDR3 in DNA: TGTGCCAGCAGGGACAGGGTAAAGAACACTGAAGCTTTCTTT.